These 12 T cell receptor beta chains originate from one sample sequenced in a study of blood T cell repertoires in COVID-19 (dated by TCRdb to 2020 to 2022). The receptor library was made with the immunoSEQ multiplex PCR assay. The immuneACCESS repertoire file appears here via TCRdb, limited to in-frame rearrangements. These files lack a portion of the clones; in checked studies, under half of the deficit traces to unresolved V genes, and the cause of the others is not known. The sample table holds approximately 140,000 clones, of which roughly 90% were seen once. The leading ten clones occupy 1.2% of the sample. The sequencing sample was made of PBMCs or T cells enriched from blood (not recorded which). These receptors were obtained from a woman in her 30s with acute COVID-19.

The chain combines TRBV24-1 with TRBJ2-3; D remains ambiguous. Between the trimmed V and J ends, which lost 4 bases and 6 bases, there was a span of 13 bases. The CDR3 has 14 residues. Germline V lookup: CDR1 KGHDR, CDR2 SFDVKD. The CDR3 DNA is TGTGCCACCAGTGACCCTAATGAAGCGGATACGCAGTATTTT. Translated: CATSDPNEADTQYF.

This clone was found once. This chain connects TRBV2 to TRBJ1-1; tentative D call: TRBD1 (5 bases). There are 11 residues in the CDR3. V dropped 8 bases and J dropped 1 base, with 5 bases sitting between them. Germline V gene lookup returns CDR1 SNHLY and CDR2 FYNNEI. The CDR3 spells CASDRNTEAFF. CDR3 nucleotide sequence: TGTGCCAGCGACAGGAACACTGAAGCTTTCTTT.

J is TRBJ1-1 and V is TRBV11-1; D is possibly TRBD1 (6 bases). V was clipped by 4 bases and J by 3 bases, with 12 bases between them. Germline V gene data show CDR1 as SGHAT and CDR2 as FQDESV (reference sequence). The CDR3 length is 14 residues. The CDR3 nucleotides read TGTGCCAGCAGCTGGACGCCAGGGGACACTGAAGCTTTCTTT. Its translation: CASSWTPGDTEAFF.

The V and J genes are TRBV24-1 and TRBJ2-1, with TRBD2 matching 10 bases. Germline assignment: CDR1 KGHDR and CDR2 SFDVKD. CDR3 length: 16 residues. V lost 9 bases, J lost 4 bases, and 11 bases stayed unmatched. In nucleotides, the CDR3 is TGTGCCACCGGAAAAACCGGGACTAGCGCATACAATGAGCAGTTCTTC. Its translation: CATGKTGTSAYNEQFF.

The rearrangement joins TRBV7-3 to TRBJ2-1, with D possibly being TRBD1 (6 bases). Germline V lookup: CDR1 SGHTA, CDR2 FQGTGA. The length of the CDR3 is 15 residues. V was clipped by 6 bases and J by 6 bases, with 18 bases between them. The DNA for the CDR3 is TGTGCCAGCAGTCTCCTGGGGGCTGATTCCAATGAGCAGTTCTTC. It encodes CASSLLGADSNEQFF. Filled out from reference TRBV7-3 and TRBJ2-1, the complete variable domain reads GAGVSQTPSNKVTEKGKYVELRCDPISGHTALYWYRQSLGQGPEFLIYFQGTGAADDSGLPNDRFFAVRPEGSVSTLKIQRTERGDSAVYLCASSLLGADSNEQFFGPGTRLTVL.

V usage is TRBV15 and J usage is TRBJ2-1; 15 bases match TRBD2. The CDR3 is 15 amino acids. V was pared by 5 bases and J by 4 bases, with 0 bases of the junction left unmatched. Germline CDR1 reads LNHNV; CDR2 reads YYDKDF (reference sequence). The CDR3 is CATSGTSGRYNEQFF. DNA for the CDR3: TGTGCCACCAGCGGGACTAGCGGGAGGTACAATGAGCAGTTCTTC.

This CDR3 is CAWSRPSSGYYEQYF. CDR3 DNA sequence: TGTGCCTGGAGCCGACCCTCGTCAGGGTACTACGAGCAGTACTTC. This chain connects TRBV30 to TRBJ2-7, with a possible D match to TRBD1 (5 bases). The CDR3 loop spans 15 amino acids. Germline CDR1 GTSNPN, CDR2 SVGIG (reference sequence). V was cut by 3 bases and J by 3 bases, with 18 bases left in between.

The chain couples TRBV7-9 to TRBJ2-1; 7 nucleotides agree with TRBD2. Germline loops: CDR1 SEHNR, CDR2 FQNEAQ (reference sequence). The CDR3 has 16 amino acids. The V gene end was trimmed by 11 bases and the J gene end by 4 bases; junction bases not matched to a gene: 17. DNA of the CDR3: TGTGCCTCGTCAAGGGTAGCGGGTCAAGAGTACAATGAGCAGTTCTTC. Protein: CASSRVAGQEYNEQFF.

This sequence joins TRBV7-2 and TRBJ2-5; TRBD2 aligns across 16 bases. The CDR3 has 18 residues. Per germline, CDR1 SGHTA and CDR2 FQGNSA. J gave up 3 bases and V 5 bases, and 9 bases lay outside the gene matches. The CDR3 DNA follows: TGTGCCAGCAGCGACGGGACTAGCGGGAGGGCCGCCAAAGAGACCCAGTACTTC. This codes for CASSDGTSGRAAKETQYF.

The count of this clone is one. The V gene is TRBV5-6, the J gene TRBJ1-3; D is unresolved. The length of the CDR3 is 15 residues. The germline V gene encodes CDR1 SGHDT and CDR2 YYEEEE. V lost 4 bases and J lost 4, with 15 bases in between. The CDR3 nucleotides read TGTGCCAGCAGCCGAGGGTCGACCGGGGGAAACACCATATATTTT. Protein: CASSRGSTGGNTIYF.

This clone was seen a single time. This sequence joins TRBV27 and TRBJ2-3; TRBD2 agrees at 11 bases. Unmatched junction bases numbered 13, after V lost 4 bases and J lost 1 base. The CDR3 consists of 19 residues. Germline CDR1 is MNHEY and CDR2 is SMNVEV (reference sequence). The DNA of the CDR3 is TGTGCCAGCAGTTGGGGATTAGCGGGAGGGCCGGGCGGCACAGATACGCAGTATTTT. This codes for CASSWGLAGGPGGTDTQYF.

In this sample, this clone turned up once. The chain employs TRBV5-1 and TRBJ2-5; 12 nucleotides line up with TRBD2. CDR1 is SGHRS, CDR2 YFSETQ, per germline. V was pared by 4 bases and J by 6 bases, with 10 bases of the junction left unmatched. This CDR3 spans 16 amino acids. The CDR3 protein is CASSQDGLAGIQTQYF. DNA for the CDR3: TGCGCCAGCAGCCAGGATGGACTAGCGGGAATACAGACCCAGTACTTC.